The rows below give T cell receptor beta chains drawn from one sample of a study of OX40 agonist ivuxolimab in advanced cancers. Produced via immunoSEQ multiplex PCR; TCRdb's table is partial and in-frame only. The sample holds around 60,000 clones; approximately 90% are singletons and the top ten take approximately 0.61%. Sample: CD4+ or CD8+ T cells sorted from blood, taken in a trial of the OX40 agonist ivuxolimab. Receptors were obtained from an adult with an advanced solid tumor such as melanoma, head and neck, liver or kidney cancer. Both conserved end residues are part of each CDR3. Fields, in order: clone size, J gene, D gene, V gene, CDR3 protein, CDR3 DNA. The D gene is left open where the match is weak. Where a row states a size, it is once, few, many or the class of an expanded clone; other rows omit it.

clone size: NA
J gene: TRBJ2-1
D gene: TRBD2
V gene: TRBV19
CDR3 protein: CASSTFPGTSEFF
CDR3 DNA: TGTGCCAGTAGTACATTCCCGGGGACTAGTGAGTTCTTC

clone size: once
J gene: TRBJ2-7
D gene: NA
V gene: TRBV19
CDR3 protein: CASKTYEQYF
CDR3 DNA: TGTGCCAGTAAAACCTACGAGCAGTACTTC

clone size: NA
J gene: TRBJ1-1
D gene: NA
V gene: TRBV11-2
CDR3 protein: CASSLVQANTEAFF
CDR3 DNA: TGTGCCAGCAGCTTAGTGCAAGCGAACACTGAAGCTTTCTTT

clone size: NA
J gene: TRBJ1-2
D gene: NA
V gene: TRBV5-5
CDR3 protein: CASSLVAGGLDYGYTF
CDR3 DNA: TGTGCCAGCAGCTTGGTCGCCGGGGGGCTCGACTATGGCTACACCTTC

clone size: NA
J gene: TRBJ1-1
D gene: NA
V gene: TRBV5-6
CDR3 protein: CASSPQTRGRGNTEAFF
CDR3 DNA: TGTGCCAGCAGCCCCCAGACACGGGGGCGTGGGAACACTGAAGCTTTCTTT

clone size: few
J gene: TRBJ1-3
D gene: NA
V gene: TRBV30
CDR3 protein: CAWRRGPGYTIYF
CDR3 DNA: TGTGCCTGGAGAAGGGGACCAGGTTACACCATATATTTT

clone size: NA
J gene: TRBJ2-5
D gene: NA
V gene: TRBV15
CDR3 protein: CATSKDTMGLETQYF
CDR3 DNA: TGTGCCACCAGCAAAGACACGATGGGTTTGGAGACCCAGTACTTC

clone size: NA
J gene: TRBJ2-1
D gene: NA
V gene: TRBV20-1
CDR3 protein: CSASLDEQFF
CDR3 DNA: TGCAGTGCTAGTCTCGATGAGCAGTTCTTC

clone size: NA
J gene: TRBJ2-5
D gene: NA
V gene: TRBV21-1
CDR3 protein: CASRVLSQETQYF
CDR3 DNA: TGTGCCAGCAGGGTGTTGTCCCAAGAGACCCAGTACTTC

clone size: NA
J gene: TRBJ1-4
D gene: TRBD1
V gene: TRBV5-1
CDR3 protein: CASSSGQGREKLFF
CDR3 DNA: TGCGCCAGCAGCTCCGGACAGGGAAGAGAAAAACTGTTTTTT

clone size: NA
J gene: TRBJ2-7
D gene: TRBD1
V gene: TRBV28
CDR3 protein: CASSLLDRGWEQYF
CDR3 DNA: TGTGCCAGCAGTTTATTGGACAGGGGTTGGGAGCAGTACTTC

clone size: NA
J gene: TRBJ2-1
D gene: NA
V gene: TRBV19
CDR3 protein: CASNHELGNEQFF
CDR3 DNA: TGTGCCAGTAACCATGAGTTGGGCAATGAGCAGTTCTTC

clone size: NA
J gene: TRBJ2-7
D gene: TRBD2
V gene: TRBV27
CDR3 protein: CASSYGRARNEQYF
CDR3 DNA: TGTGCCAGCAGTTACGGGAGGGCAAGAAACGAGCAGTACTTC

clone size: NA
J gene: TRBJ2-1
D gene: TRBD2
V gene: TRBV6-5
CDR3 protein: CASRNLAGGYNEQFF
CDR3 DNA: TGTGCCAGCCGTAACCTAGCGGGAGGCTACAATGAGCAGTTCTTC

clone size: NA
J gene: TRBJ1-1
D gene: NA
V gene: TRBV30
CDR3 protein: CAWTRALNTEAFF
CDR3 DNA: TGTGCCTGGACTAGGGCTTTGAACACTGAAGCTTTCTTT

clone size: NA
J gene: TRBJ1-2
D gene: NA
V gene: TRBV29-1
CDR3 protein: CSVAQGIQNYGYTF
CDR3 DNA: TGCAGCGTTGCCCAGGGGATACAAAACTATGGCTACACCTTC

clone size: once
J gene: TRBJ2-2
D gene: NA
V gene: TRBV5-6
CDR3 protein: CASSPGRYRELFF
CDR3 DNA: TGTGCCAGCAGCCCCGGTCGGTACCGGGAGCTGTTTTTT

clone size: NA
J gene: TRBJ2-3
D gene: TRBD1
V gene: TRBV28
CDR3 protein: CASSSLADRGTDTQYF
CDR3 DNA: TGTGCCAGCAGTAGCCTTGCGGACAGGGGCACAGATACGCAGTATTTT

clone size: once
J gene: TRBJ2-3
D gene: TRBD2
V gene: TRBV11-3
CDR3 protein: CASGEAGVDTQYF
CDR3 DNA: TGTGCCAGCGGCGAAGCGGGAGTGGATACGCAGTATTTT

clone size: NA
J gene: TRBJ2-1
D gene: NA
V gene: TRBV11-2
CDR3 protein: CASSWGLSNPYNEQFF
CDR3 DNA: TGTGCCAGCAGCTGGGGACTCTCAAATCCCTACAATGAGCAGTTCTTC

clone size: NA
J gene: TRBJ2-1
D gene: TRBD2
V gene: TRBV15
CDR3 protein: CATSREVPGLAGPIYNEQFF
CDR3 DNA: TGTGCCACCAGCAGAGAGGTCCCGGGACTAGCGGGACCGATCTACAATGAGCAGTTCTTC

clone size: few
J gene: TRBJ2-5
D gene: NA
V gene: TRBV19
CDR3 protein: CASSKKETQYF
CDR3 DNA: TGTGCCAGTAGTAAGAAAGAGACCCAGTACTTC

clone size: NA
J gene: TRBJ1-4
D gene: NA
V gene: TRBV18
CDR3 protein: CASSPQGQGNEKLFF
CDR3 DNA: TGTGCCAGCTCACCCCAGGGGCAGGGTAATGAAAAACTGTTTTTT

clone size: NA
J gene: TRBJ2-1
D gene: TRBD2
V gene: TRBV9
CDR3 protein: CASSVAAGGAPVGIEQFF
CDR3 DNA: TGTGCCAGCAGCGTAGCTGCGGGGGGCGCCCCCGTCGGGATTGAGCAGTTCTTC

clone size: NA
J gene: TRBJ2-7
D gene: TRBD1
V gene: TRBV7-9
CDR3 protein: CASSLASGGYEQYF
CDR3 DNA: TGTGCCAGCAGCTTAGCCTCAGGGGGCTACGAGCAGTACTTC

clone size: NA
J gene: TRBJ2-7
D gene: TRBD1
V gene: TRBV4-1
CDR3 protein: CASSQDGTGKKQYF
CDR3 DNA: TGCGCCAGCAGCCAAGACGGGACAGGGAAGAAGCAGTACTTC

clone size: NA
J gene: TRBJ1-5
D gene: NA
V gene: TRBV11-2
CDR3 protein: CASSLEDPSQPQHF
CDR3 DNA: TGTGCCAGCAGCTTAGAAGATCCAAGTCAGCCCCAGCATTTT

clone size: NA
J gene: TRBJ2-1
D gene: TRBD2
V gene: TRBV7-3
CDR3 protein: CASSLRPGLAGNEQFF
CDR3 DNA: TGTGCCAGCAGCTTAAGGCCGGGACTAGCAGGCAATGAGCAGTTCTTC

clone size: NA
J gene: TRBJ2-3
D gene: TRBD2
V gene: TRBV11-3
CDR3 protein: CASSYRLAGVQDTQYF
CDR3 DNA: TGTGCCAGCAGCTATAGACTAGCGGGAGTACAAGATACGCAGTATTTT

clone size: NA
J gene: TRBJ2-2
D gene: NA
V gene: TRBV21-1
CDR3 protein: CASSKEGDLINTGELFF
CDR3 DNA: TGTGCCAGCAGCAAAGAGGGAGATTTAATTAACACCGGGGAGCTGTTTTTT

clone size: NA
J gene: TRBJ1-2
D gene: NA
V gene: TRBV5-4
CDR3 protein: CASSLARQGTNYGYTF
CDR3 DNA: TGTGCCAGCAGCTTGGCCCGGCAGGGAACTAACTATGGCTACACCTTC

clone size: once
J gene: TRBJ2-1
D gene: TRBD1
V gene: TRBV12-5
CDR3 protein: CASGPRTGQFF
CDR3 DNA: TGTGCTAGTGGCCCGAGGACAGGGCAGTTCTTC

clone size: NA
J gene: TRBJ2-1
D gene: NA
V gene: TRBV7-3
CDR3 protein: CASSPQTPANNEQFF
CDR3 DNA: TGTGCCAGCAGCCCACAGACCCCAGCCAACAATGAGCAGTTCTTC

clone size: NA
J gene: TRBJ1-3
D gene: NA
V gene: TRBV4-1
CDR3 protein: CASSRQGSSGNTIYF
CDR3 DNA: TGCGCCAGCAGCCGGCAGGGGTCTTCTGGAAACACCATATATTTT

clone size: NA
J gene: TRBJ1-2
D gene: NA
V gene: TRBV7-8
CDR3 protein: CASSRSDTEYGYTF
CDR3 DNA: TGTGCCAGCAGCCGATCGGACACGGAATACGGCTACACCTTC

clone size: NA
J gene: TRBJ1-1
D gene: NA
V gene: TRBV2
CDR3 protein: CASSGTAPNTEAFF
CDR3 DNA: TGTGCCAGCAGTGGAACAGCACCGAACACTGAAGCTTTCTTT

clone size: NA
J gene: TRBJ2-2
D gene: TRBD2
V gene: TRBV7-2
CDR3 protein: CASSLTSGSDTGELFF
CDR3 DNA: TGTGCCAGCAGCCTTACTAGCGGGAGCGACACCGGGGAGCTGTTTTTT

clone size: NA
J gene: TRBJ2-1
D gene: NA
V gene: TRBV21-1
CDR3 protein: CASGAGTTNNEQFF
CDR3 DNA: TGTGCCAGCGGCGCCGGGACTACAAACAATGAGCAGTTCTTC

clone size: NA
J gene: TRBJ2-7
D gene: TRBD1
V gene: TRBV27
CDR3 protein: CASSWTGGGREQYF
CDR3 DNA: TGTGCCAGCAGCTGGACAGGGGGCGGTAGGGAGCAGTACTTC

clone size: NA
J gene: TRBJ1-1
D gene: TRBD1
V gene: TRBV9
CDR3 protein: CASSVVGQTTEAFF
CDR3 DNA: TGTGCCAGCAGCGTAGTGGGACAGACCACTGAAGCTTTCTTT

clone size: few
J gene: TRBJ2-7
D gene: NA
V gene: TRBV29-1
CDR3 protein: CSVVQGLGEQYF
CDR3 DNA: TGCAGCGTTGTACAGGGCCTAGGGGAGCAGTACTTC

clone size: NA
J gene: TRBJ2-7
D gene: NA
V gene: TRBV11-2
CDR3 protein: CASSFEGAVGEQYF
CDR3 DNA: TGTGCCAGCAGCTTTGAAGGGGCCGTAGGCGAGCAGTACTTC

clone size: NA
J gene: TRBJ2-3
D gene: TRBD2
V gene: TRBV2
CDR3 protein: CASSGYGTSDRYLTDTQYF
CDR3 DNA: TGTGCCAGCAGTGGCTATGGGACTAGCGACAGATATCTCACAGATACGCAGTATTTT

clone size: NA
J gene: TRBJ2-1
D gene: NA
V gene: TRBV5-1
CDR3 protein: CASSWGGGGSNEQFF
CDR3 DNA: TGCGCCAGCAGCTGGGGCGGTGGAGGATCAAATGAGCAGTTCTTC

clone size: once
J gene: TRBJ2-7
D gene: TRBD2
V gene: TRBV18
CDR3 protein: CASSPLAGVSEQYF
CDR3 DNA: TGTGCCAGCTCACCGCTAGCGGGAGTATCCGAGCAGTACTTC

clone size: NA
J gene: TRBJ2-3
D gene: TRBD1
V gene: TRBV5-4
CDR3 protein: CASSTRTGSVDTQYF
CDR3 DNA: TGTGCCAGCAGCACTCGGACAGGGTCCGTAGATACGCAGTATTTT

clone size: NA
J gene: TRBJ2-7
D gene: TRBD2
V gene: TRBV5-4
CDR3 protein: CASSLPGSGAHYEQYF
CDR3 DNA: TGTGCCAGCAGCTTACCAGGGAGCGGGGCCCACTACGAGCAGTACTTC

clone size: NA
J gene: TRBJ2-2
D gene: TRBD2
V gene: TRBV7-9
CDR3 protein: CASSLAGGTGELFF
CDR3 DNA: TGTGCCAGCAGCTTGGCGGGAGGGACCGGGGAGCTGTTTTTT

clone size: NA
J gene: TRBJ2-7
D gene: NA
V gene: TRBV5-1
CDR3 protein: CASSPQTFSSYEQYF
CDR3 DNA: TGCGCCAGCAGCCCGCAGACGTTCAGCTCCTACGAGCAGTACTTC

clone size: NA
J gene: TRBJ2-2
D gene: TRBD1
V gene: TRBV4-2
CDR3 protein: CASSQVSRGRGTGELFF
CDR3 DNA: TGTGCCAGCAGCCAAGTATCAAGGGGGCGCGGCACCGGGGAGCTGTTTTTT

clone size: NA
J gene: TRBJ1-3
D gene: TRBD1
V gene: TRBV6-5
CDR3 protein: CASRGTGVGNTIYF
CDR3 DNA: TGTGCCAGCAGAGGGACAGGGGTTGGAAACACCATATATTTT

clone size: NA
J gene: TRBJ2-2
D gene: TRBD2
V gene: TRBV2
CDR3 protein: CASSSSGEPTGELFF
CDR3 DNA: TGTGCCAGCAGTTCTAGCGGGGAGCCCACCGGGGAGCTGTTTTTT

clone size: NA
J gene: TRBJ2-5
D gene: NA
V gene: TRBV5-6
CDR3 protein: CASSFTGFAETQYF
CDR3 DNA: TGTGCCAGCAGCTTTACAGGGTTCGCCGAGACCCAGTACTTC

clone size: once
J gene: TRBJ1-6
D gene: TRBD1
V gene: TRBV19
CDR3 protein: CASSALDREASPLHF
CDR3 DNA: TGTGCCAGTAGCGCCCTCGACAGGGAAGCTTCACCCCTCCACTTT

clone size: NA
J gene: TRBJ1-1
D gene: NA
V gene: TRBV5-1
CDR3 protein: CASSSTATGTTEAFF
CDR3 DNA: TGCGCCAGCAGCTCTACTGCGACTGGAACAACTGAAGCTTTCTTT

clone size: NA
J gene: TRBJ1-3
D gene: NA
V gene: TRBV27
CDR3 protein: CASSPRTATNRNTIYF
CDR3 DNA: TGTGCCAGCAGTCCCCGGACAGCAACTAACCGAAACACCATATATTTT

clone size: NA
J gene: TRBJ2-1
D gene: TRBD2
V gene: TRBV28
CDR3 protein: CASSSSGRPEQFF
CDR3 DNA: TGTGCCAGCAGTTCTAGCGGGAGGCCTGAGCAGTTCTTC

clone size: NA
J gene: TRBJ2-7
D gene: TRBD2
V gene: TRBV7-8
CDR3 protein: CASSLGLAETYEQYF
CDR3 DNA: TGTGCCAGCAGCTTAGGACTAGCGGAAACCTACGAGCAGTACTTC

clone size: NA
J gene: TRBJ2-7
D gene: NA
V gene: TRBV2
CDR3 protein: CASSVGPRTSYEQYF
CDR3 DNA: TGTGCCAGCAGTGTGGGGCCAAGGACCTCCTACGAGCAGTACTTC

clone size: NA
J gene: TRBJ2-1
D gene: TRBD2
V gene: TRBV14
CDR3 protein: CASSQNRGSGSYNEQFF
CDR3 DNA: TGTGCCAGCAGCCAAAACCGCGGGAGCGGATCCTACAATGAGCAGTTCTTC